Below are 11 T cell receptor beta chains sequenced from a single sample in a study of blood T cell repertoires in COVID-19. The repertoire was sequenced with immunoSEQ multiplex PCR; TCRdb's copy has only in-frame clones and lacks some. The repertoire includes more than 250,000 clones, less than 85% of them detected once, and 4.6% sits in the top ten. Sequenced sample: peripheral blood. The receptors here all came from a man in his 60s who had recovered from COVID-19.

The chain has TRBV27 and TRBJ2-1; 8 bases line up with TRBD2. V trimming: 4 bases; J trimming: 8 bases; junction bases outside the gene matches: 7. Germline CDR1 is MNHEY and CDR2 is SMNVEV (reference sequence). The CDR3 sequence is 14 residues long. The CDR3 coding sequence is TGTGCCAGCAGTTCCAGCGGGAGTAGAGATGAGCAGTTCTTC. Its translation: CASSSSGSRDEQFF.

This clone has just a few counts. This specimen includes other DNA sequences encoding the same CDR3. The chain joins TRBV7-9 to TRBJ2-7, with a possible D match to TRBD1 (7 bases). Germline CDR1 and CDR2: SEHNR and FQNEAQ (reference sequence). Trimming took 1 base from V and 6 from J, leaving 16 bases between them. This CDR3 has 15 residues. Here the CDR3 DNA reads TGTGCCAGCAGCTTAGGAGCAGGGGGGTTAGGCGAGCAGTACTTC. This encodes CASSLGAGGLGEQYF.

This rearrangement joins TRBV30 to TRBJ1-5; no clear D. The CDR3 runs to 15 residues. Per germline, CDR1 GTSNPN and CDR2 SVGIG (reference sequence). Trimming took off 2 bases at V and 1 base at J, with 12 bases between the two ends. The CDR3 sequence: CAWSIPGSSNQPQHF. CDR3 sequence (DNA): TGTGCCTGGAGTATACCGGGGAGCAGCAATCAGCCCCAGCATTTT.

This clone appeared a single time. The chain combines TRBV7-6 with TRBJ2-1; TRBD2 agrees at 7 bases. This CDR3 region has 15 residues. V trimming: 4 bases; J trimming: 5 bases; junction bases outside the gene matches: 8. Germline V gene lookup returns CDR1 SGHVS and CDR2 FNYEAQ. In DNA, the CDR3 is TGTGCCAGCAGCTCCGTTGCGGGAGATAACAATGAGCAGTTCTTC. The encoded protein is CASSSVAGDNNEQFF.

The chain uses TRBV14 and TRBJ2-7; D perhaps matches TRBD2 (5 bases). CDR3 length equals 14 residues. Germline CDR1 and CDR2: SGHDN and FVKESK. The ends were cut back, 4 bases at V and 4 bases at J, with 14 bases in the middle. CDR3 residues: CASSPATSWYEQYF. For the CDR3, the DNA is TGTGCCAGCAGCCCGGCAACTAGTTGGTACGAGCAGTACTTC.

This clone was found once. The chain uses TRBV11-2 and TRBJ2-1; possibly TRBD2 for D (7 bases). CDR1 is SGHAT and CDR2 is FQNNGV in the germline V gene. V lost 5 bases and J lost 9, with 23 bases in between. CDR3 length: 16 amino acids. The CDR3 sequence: CASSTGRRESSVEQFF. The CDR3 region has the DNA TGTGCCAGCAGCACAGGGCGGCGGGAGAGTTCCGTTGAGCAGTTCTTC.

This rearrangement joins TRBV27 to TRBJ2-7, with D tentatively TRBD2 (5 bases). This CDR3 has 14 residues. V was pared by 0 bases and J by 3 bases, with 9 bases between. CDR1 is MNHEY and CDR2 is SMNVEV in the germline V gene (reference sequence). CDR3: CASSLSNGIYEQYF. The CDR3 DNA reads TGTGCCAGCAGTTTATCGAACGGGATCTACGAGCAGTACTTC.

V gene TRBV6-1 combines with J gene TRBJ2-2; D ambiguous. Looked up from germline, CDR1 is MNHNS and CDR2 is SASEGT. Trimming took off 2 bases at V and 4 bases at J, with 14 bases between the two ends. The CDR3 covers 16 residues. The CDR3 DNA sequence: TGTGCCAGCAGTGAATTGCCCCAACTCTTCACCGGGGAGCTGTTTTTT. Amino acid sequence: CASSELPQLFTGELFF.

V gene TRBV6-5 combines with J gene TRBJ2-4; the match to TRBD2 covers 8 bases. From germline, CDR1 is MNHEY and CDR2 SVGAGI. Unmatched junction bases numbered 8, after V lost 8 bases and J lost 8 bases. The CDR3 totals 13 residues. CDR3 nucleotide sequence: TGTGCCAGCGGACGGACTAGCTTTTACATTCAGTACTTC. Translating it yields CASGRTSFYIQYF.

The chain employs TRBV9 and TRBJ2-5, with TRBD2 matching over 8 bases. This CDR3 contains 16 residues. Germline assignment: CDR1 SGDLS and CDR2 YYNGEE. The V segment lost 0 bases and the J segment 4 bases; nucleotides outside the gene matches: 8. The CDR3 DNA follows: TGTGCCAGCAGCGTAGAAGCGGGGGCCCCCGGAGAGACCCAGTACTTC. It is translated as CASSVEAGAPGETQYF.

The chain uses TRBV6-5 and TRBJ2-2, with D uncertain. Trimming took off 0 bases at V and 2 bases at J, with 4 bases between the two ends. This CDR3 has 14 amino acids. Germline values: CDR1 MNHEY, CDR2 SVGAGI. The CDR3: CASSYSSNTGELFF. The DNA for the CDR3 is TGTGCCAGCAGTTACTCGAGTAACACCGGGGAGCTGTTTTTT.